The next 22 T cell receptor beta chains were all read from a single sample in a study of blood T cell repertoires in COVID-19. Assay: immunoSEQ multiplex PCR; the TCRdb copy retains only in-frame clones and omits some. The table has hundreds of thousands of clones, roughly 90% seen once. The specimen sequenced was peripheral blood. These receptor sequences come from a woman aged 70-85 years with COVID-19, enrolled during active disease.

The chain uses TRBV7-3 and TRBJ1-1, with a weak D call TRBD1 (5 bases). Germline V CDR1 and CDR2: SGHTA, FQGTGA. The CDR3 is 14 residues long. Trimming cost V 4 bases and J 1 base, with 10 bases left between them. CDR3 sequence reads: CASSSHGQNTEAFF. The CDR3 DNA is TGTGCCAGCAGCTCCCATGGACAGAACACTGAAGCTTTCTTT.

The genes are TRBV9 and TRBJ2-7; 7 bases match TRBD1. Germline trimming cut 4 bases from V and 5 bases from J; bases unmatched to any gene: 9. The length of the CDR3 is 14 residues. Germline assignment: CDR1 SGDLS and CDR2 YYNGEE. Here the CDR3 reads CASSLGQDKNEQYF. The CDR3 region has the DNA TGTGCCAGCAGCCTCGGACAGGACAAAAACGAGCAGTACTTC.

This clone was counted once. The chain employs TRBV11-2 and TRBJ1-2, with 9 positions matching TRBD1. V lost 6 bases and J lost 8; bases outside the gene matches: 7. The CDR3 extends over 13 amino acids. Germline values: CDR1 SGHAT, CDR2 FQNNGV. CDR3 residues: CASSSTGGLGYTF. Here the CDR3 DNA reads TGTGCCAGCAGTTCGACAGGGGGATTGGGCTACACCTTC. Using reference TRBV11-2 and TRBJ1-2 for the parts outside the CDR3, the full variable domain is EAGVAQSPRYKIIEKRQSVAFWCNPISGHATLYWYQQILGQGPKLLIQFQNNGVVDDSQLPKDRFSAERLKGVDSTLKIQPAKLEDSAVYLCASSSTGGLGYTFGSGTRLTVV.

The V gene is TRBV11-3, the J gene TRBJ1-2, with TRBD1 as a possible D gene (6 bases). The CDR3 totals 18 residues. The V and J ends lost 5 bases and 3 bases respectively, with 25 bases between them. Looked up from germline, CDR1 is SGHNT and CDR2 is YENEEA. The CDR3 here is CASSVRTVGEWSDYGYTF. CDR3 nucleotide sequence: TGTGCCAGCAGCGTCCGGACAGTTGGAGAGTGGAGTGACTATGGCTACACCTTC.

V and J are TRBV7-2 and TRBJ2-1, with 10 bases fitting TRBD2. The CDR3 is 18 residues long. Germline V gene sequence: CDR1 SGHTA, CDR2 FQGNSA. V lost 2 bases, J lost 7 bases, and 14 bases stayed unmatched. The CDR3 here is CASSLRPAGGYLSNEQFF. CDR3 in DNA: TGTGCCAGCAGCTTAAGACCAGCGGGGGGGTATCTGAGTAATGAGCAGTTCTTC.

The V and J genes are TRBV6-5 and TRBJ2-7; TRBD2 matches 10 bases. This CDR3 has 15 amino acids. The germline gives CDR1 MNHEY, CDR2 SVGAGI. V lost 7 bases and J lost 1; bases outside the gene matches: 7. DNA of the CDR3: TGTGCCAGCAAGATAAGAGCGGGGGGGTCCTACGAGCAGTACTTC. Translating it yields CASKIRAGGSYEQYF.

With regard to this clone: Because the CDR3's place on the DNA is in doubt, the DNA is left out and the CDR3 is given as listed by TCRdb. The chain carries TRBV6-2 or TRBV6-3 and TRBJ1-1. Germline V lookup: CDR1 MNHEY, CDR2 SVGEGT. The CDR3 adds up to 14 amino acids, both ends counted. This CDR3 reads CASSYEGLRAGAFF.

V usage is TRBV19 and J usage is TRBJ2-1; the D gene is possibly TRBD2 (6 bases). Between the trimmed V and J ends, which lost 3 bases and 7 bases, there was a span of 13 bases. The CDR3 contains 14 residues. Germline V CDR1 and CDR2: LNHDA, SQIVND (reference sequence). The CDR3 DNA reads TGTGCCAGTAGTATGTTGCGGGGTTATAATGAGCAGTTCTTC. Its translation is CASSMLRGYNEQFF.

There are a few counts of this clone. The chain carries TRBV2 and TRBJ2-1; 12 positions match TRBD2. The ends lost 6 bases at V and 7 bases at J; junction bases unmatched: 4. CDR1 SNHLY and CDR2 FYNNEI come from the germline V gene. CDR3 length: 14 amino acids. The chain's CDR3 is CASRLAGGRNEQFF. DNA of the CDR3: TGTGCCAGCAGACTAGCGGGGGGCCGTAATGAGCAGTTCTTC.

V usage is TRBV19 and J usage is TRBJ2-1; D ambiguous. V lost 4 bases and J 7 bases, leaving 8 bases between the germline ends. The CDR3 contains 12 residues. The germline V gene encodes CDR1 LNHDA and CDR2 SQIVND (reference sequence). The CDR3 DNA follows: TGTGCCAGTAGTAAATCGGTGAATGAGCAGTTCTTC. It is translated as CASSKSVNEQFF. The whole variable domain, remainder taken from reference TRBV19 and TRBJ2-1, is DGGITQSPKYLFRKEGQNVTLSCEQNLNHDAMYWYRQDPGQGLRLIYYSQIVNDFQKGDIAEGYSVSREKKESFPLTVTSAQKNPTAFYLCASSKSVNEQFFGPGTRLTVL.

The genes are TRBV6-1 and TRBJ2-6, with 10 nucleotides matching TRBD1. Trimming at V came to 3 bases and at J to 1 base, leaving 3 bases not matched to a gene. CDR3 length equals 17 residues. Looked up from germline, CDR1 is MNHNS and CDR2 is SASEGT. The CDR3 nucleotides read TGTGCCAGCAGTGAGACAGGGGGCTCTTCTGGGGCCAACGTCCTGACTTTC. Amino acids: CASSETGGSSGANVLTF.

The genes are TRBV7-9 and TRBJ2-7; TRBD1 matches at 9 bases. The CDR3 covers 13 residues. Germline V gene lookup returns CDR1 SEHNR and CDR2 FQNEAQ (reference sequence). V lost 4 bases and J lost 5; bases outside the gene matches: 3. Written as DNA, the CDR3 is TGTGCCAGCAGCTGGGGACAGGGCGACGAGCAGTACTTC. Translated: CASSWGQGDEQYF.

A remark on this clone: The identical CDR3 is also encoded by other nucleotide sequences in the sample. The rearrangement links TRBV4-3 to TRBJ2-7, with 10 positions matching TRBD1. Germline V CDR1 and CDR2: LGHNA, YSLEER. This CDR3 region has 14 residues. Germline trimming cut 1 base from V and 4 bases from J; bases unmatched to any gene: 1. The CDR3 loop reads CASSQGDRGYEQYF. Written as DNA, the CDR3 is TGCGCCAGCAGCCAAGGGGACAGGGGATACGAGCAGTACTTC.

On this clone itself: One end of the junction varies from germline; a read error may be responsible. The chain carries TRBV7-2 and TRBJ2-7, with D possibly matching TRBD1 (6 bases). This CDR3 region has 13 residues. Per germline, CDR1 SGHTA and CDR2 FQGNSA. CDR3: CASGLQGSYEQYF. The CDR3 DNA is TGTGCCAGCGGCTTACAGGGTTCCTACGAGCAGTACTTC. Together with reference TRBV7-2 and TRBJ2-7, the CDR3 gives the full variable domain: GAGVSQSPSNKVTEKGKDVELRCDPISGHTALYWYRQSLGQGLEFLIYFQGNSAPDKSGLPSDRFSAERTGGSVSTLTIQRTQQEDSAVYLCASGLQGSYEQYFGPGTRLTVT.

This sequence joins TRBV5-1 and TRBJ2-3; TRBD1 agrees at 10 bases. Germline values: CDR1 SGHRS, CDR2 YFSETQ. V shed 9 bases, J shed 5 bases, and the junction held 9 bases outside the gene matches. The CDR3 is 14 amino acids. The CDR3 DNA is TGCGCCACGCGACAGGGGGCTAAGGAAGATACGCAGTATTTT. It encodes CATRQGAKEDTQYF.

The chain recombines TRBV5-6 with TRBJ1-4; D is undetermined. Trimming left V 7 bases short and J 8 bases short, with 24 bases between. The CDR3 is 16 residues long. Germline V CDR1 and CDR2: SGHDT, YYEEEE. The DNA for the CDR3 is TGTGCCAGCGCACTCTTCGCAGGAGGGCAAAGAGAAAAACTGTTTTTT. Protein sequence: CASALFAGGQREKLFF.

The V and J genes are TRBV27 and TRBJ1-4; maybe TRBD1 (5 bases). Germline V gives CDR1 MNHEY, CDR2 SMNVEV (reference sequence). V was cut by 5 bases and J by 4 bases, with 11 bases left in between. This CDR3 is built from 14 residues. In nucleotides, the CDR3 is TGTGCCAGCAGTCCCTGGGGCTTTAATGAAAAACTGTTTTTT. It encodes CASSPWGFNEKLFF.

The rearrangement links TRBV28 to TRBJ2-4; 10 bases are a match to TRBD1. Losses at the gene ends were 6 bases for V and 0 bases for J; bases not matched to a gene: 5. The CDR3 totals 16 residues. Germline assignment: CDR1 MDHEN and CDR2 SYDVKM. CDR3 DNA sequence: TGTGCCAGCAGGGGACAGGGGACAGGAGCCAAAAACATTCAGTACTTC. This codes for CASRGQGTGAKNIQYF.

CDR3 amino acids: CASIDGGSYGYTF. DNA for the CDR3: TGTGCCAGCATAGACGGAGGATCCTATGGCTACACCTTC. The chain recombines TRBV28 with TRBJ1-2; D is unresolved. Trimming removed 7 bases from V and 4 bases from J, with 13 bases in between. Per germline, CDR1 MDHEN and CDR2 SYDVKM. The CDR3 contains 13 residues.

The chain is built from TRBV6-2 or TRBV6-3 and TRBJ2-2, with 11 bases matching TRBD2. The V segment lost 6 bases and the J segment 6 bases; nucleotides outside the gene matches: 9. Per germline, CDR1 MNHEY and CDR2 SVGEGT. This CDR3 has 16 residues. CDR3 residues: CASSDLLAGDAGELFF. CDR3 in DNA: TGTGCCAGCAGCGACCTACTAGCGGGGGATGCCGGGGAGCTGTTTTTT.

The chain links TRBV5-1 to TRBJ1-1; 7 nucleotides match TRBD1. J gave up 1 base and V 2 bases, and 11 bases lay outside the gene matches. This CDR3 is 17 amino acids long. The germline gives CDR1 SGHRS, CDR2 YFSETQ. In DNA, the CDR3 is TGCGCCAGCAGCTTCCCGGGGGAAGGGGGCAGGAACACTGAAGCTTTCTTT. Translating it yields CASSFPGEGGRNTEAFF.

The chain is built from TRBV24-1 and TRBJ2-2, with D perhaps TRBD1 (8 bases). Deletions cut 10 bases from V and 3 bases from J, with 17 bases between. Germline V gene lookup returns CDR1 KGHDR and CDR2 SFDVKD. The CDR3 consists of 15 residues. The CDR3 region is CATARTGRDTGELFF. DNA of the CDR3: TGTGCCACAGCCCGGACAGGGAGGGACACCGGGGAGCTGTTTTTT.